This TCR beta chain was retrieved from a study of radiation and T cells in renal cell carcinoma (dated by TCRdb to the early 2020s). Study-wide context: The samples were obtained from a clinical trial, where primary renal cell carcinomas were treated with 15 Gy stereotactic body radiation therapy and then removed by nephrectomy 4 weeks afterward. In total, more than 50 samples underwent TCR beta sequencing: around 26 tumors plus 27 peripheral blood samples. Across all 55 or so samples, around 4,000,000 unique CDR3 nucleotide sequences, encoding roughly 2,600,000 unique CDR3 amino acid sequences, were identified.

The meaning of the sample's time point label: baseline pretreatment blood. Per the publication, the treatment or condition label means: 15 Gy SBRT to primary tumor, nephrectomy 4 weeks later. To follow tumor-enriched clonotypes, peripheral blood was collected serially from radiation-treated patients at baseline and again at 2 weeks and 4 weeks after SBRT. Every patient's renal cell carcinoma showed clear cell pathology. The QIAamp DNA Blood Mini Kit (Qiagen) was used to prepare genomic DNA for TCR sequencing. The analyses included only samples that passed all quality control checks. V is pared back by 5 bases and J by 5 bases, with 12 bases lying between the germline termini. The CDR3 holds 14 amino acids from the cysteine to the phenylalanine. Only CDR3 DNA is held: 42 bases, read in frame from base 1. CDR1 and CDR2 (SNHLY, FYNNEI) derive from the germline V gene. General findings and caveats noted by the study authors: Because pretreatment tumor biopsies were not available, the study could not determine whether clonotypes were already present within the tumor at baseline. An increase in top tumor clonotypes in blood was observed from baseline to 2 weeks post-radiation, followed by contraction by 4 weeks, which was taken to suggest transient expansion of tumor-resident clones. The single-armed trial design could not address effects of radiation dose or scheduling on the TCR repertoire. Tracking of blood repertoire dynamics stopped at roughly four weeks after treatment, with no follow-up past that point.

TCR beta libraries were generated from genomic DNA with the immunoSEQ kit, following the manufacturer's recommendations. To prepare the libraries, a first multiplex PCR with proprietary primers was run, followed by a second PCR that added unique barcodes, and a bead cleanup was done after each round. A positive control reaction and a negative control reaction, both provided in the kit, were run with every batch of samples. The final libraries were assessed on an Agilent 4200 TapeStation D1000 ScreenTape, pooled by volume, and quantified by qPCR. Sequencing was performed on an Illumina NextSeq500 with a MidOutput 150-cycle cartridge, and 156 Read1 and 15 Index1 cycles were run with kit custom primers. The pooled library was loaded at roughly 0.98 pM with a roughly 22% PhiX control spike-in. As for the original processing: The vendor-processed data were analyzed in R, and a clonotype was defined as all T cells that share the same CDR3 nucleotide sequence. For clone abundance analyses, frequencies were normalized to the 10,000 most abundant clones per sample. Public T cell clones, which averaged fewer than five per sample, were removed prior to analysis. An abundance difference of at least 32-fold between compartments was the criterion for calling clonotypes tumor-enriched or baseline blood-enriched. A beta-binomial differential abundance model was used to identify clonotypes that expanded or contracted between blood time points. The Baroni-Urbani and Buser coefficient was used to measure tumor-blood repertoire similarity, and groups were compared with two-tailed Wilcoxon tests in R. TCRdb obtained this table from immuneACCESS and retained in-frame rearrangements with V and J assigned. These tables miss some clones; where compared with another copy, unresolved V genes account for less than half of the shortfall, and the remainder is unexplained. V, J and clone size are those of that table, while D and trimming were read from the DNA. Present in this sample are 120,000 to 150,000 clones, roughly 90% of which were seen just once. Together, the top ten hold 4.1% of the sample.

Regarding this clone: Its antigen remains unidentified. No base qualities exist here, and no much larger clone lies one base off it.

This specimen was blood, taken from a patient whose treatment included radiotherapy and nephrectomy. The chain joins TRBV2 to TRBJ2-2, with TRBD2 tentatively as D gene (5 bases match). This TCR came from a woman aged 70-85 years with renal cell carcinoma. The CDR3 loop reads CASSPELGTGELFF. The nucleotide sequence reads TGTGCCAGCAGTCCAGAACTAGGAACCGGGGAGCTGTTTTTT.